One and the same sample provided the 8 T cell receptor beta chains below, sequenced in a study of T cell responses to AZD1222 COVID-19 vaccine. Data came from immunoSEQ multiplex PCR; TCRdb stores just in-frame clones and leaves some out. The listing records over 120,000 clones. Material: peripheral blood. These receptors originate from an adult in good health.

This chain connects TRBV19 to TRBJ2-3, with 10 positions matching TRBD1. V lost 7 bases to trimming and J lost 2 bases; unmatched junction nucleotides: 6. The CDR3 spans 15 residues. Germline lookup yields CDR1 LNHDA and CDR2 SQIVND (reference sequence). CDR3 sequence: CASKDRQGATDTQYF. CDR3 coding DNA: TGTGCCAGTAAGGACCGACAGGGGGCCACAGATACGCAGTATTTT.

The chain links TRBV5-1 to TRBJ2-3; the D is unclear. CDR3 length equals 16 residues. Between the trimmed V and J ends, which lost 0 bases and 11 bases, there was a span of 22 bases. From germline, CDR1 is SGHRS and CDR2 YFSETQ. The CDR3 sequence: CASSLGAKPLQFGQYF. DNA for the CDR3: TGCGCCAGCAGCTTGGGGGCCAAACCCCTTCAGTTCGGGCAGTATTTT. Complete variable domain (other parts from reference TRBV5-1 and TRBJ2-3): KAGVTQTPRYLIKTRGQQVTLSCSPISGHRSVSWYQQTPGQGLQFLFEYFSETQRNKGNFPGRFSGRQFSNSRSEMNVSTLELGDSALYLCASSLGAKPLQFGQYFGPGTRLTVL.

The chain recombines TRBV3-1 (or the pseudogene TRBV3-2) with TRBJ1-5; 11 bases line up with TRBD1. CDR3 size: 15 residues. V lost 8 bases and J lost 1; bases outside the gene matches: 4. Germline CDR1 reads LGHDT; CDR2 reads YNNKEL (reference sequence). The CDR3 region is CASLGQGDSNQPQHF. CDR3 nucleotides: TGTGCCAGCCTGGGACAGGGGGACAGCAATCAGCCCCAGCATTTT.

As regards this clone: In the same sample, other DNA sequences code for this CDR3. The chain carries TRBV5-5 and TRBJ2-5, with unresolved D. The CDR3 contains 13 residues. V lost 0 bases and J 4 bases, leaving 7 bases between the germline ends. From germline, CDR1 is SGHKS and CDR2 YYEKEE (reference sequence). The CDR3 bases are TGTGCCAGCAGCTTGGATCCGTTAGAGACCCAGTACTTC. The encoded protein is CASSLDPLETQYF.

This chain links TRBV14 with TRBJ1-1; D remains ambiguous. In germline, CDR1 is SGHDN, CDR2 FVKESK. The V end was cut by 3 bases, the J end by 3 bases, with 11 bases between. This CDR3 has 14 amino acids. The CDR3 reads CASSHRRLDTEAFF. The CDR3 region has the DNA TGTGCCAGCAGCCACAGGCGACTGGACACTGAAGCTTTCTTT.

The chain is built from TRBV4-3 and TRBJ1-3; maybe TRBD1 (6 bases). Germline lookup yields CDR1 LGHNA and CDR2 YSLEER. V gave up 3 bases and J gave up 7 bases, with 13 bases separating them. CDR3 length equals 14 residues. The CDR3 sequence is CASSQDSSRNTIYF. The CDR3 DNA sequence: TGCGCCAGCAGCCAGGACAGCTCTCGGAACACCATATATTTT.

The J gene is TRBJ2-2, the V gene TRBV11-3; D possibly matches TRBD1 or TRBD2 (5 bases each). Trimming pared 0 bases from V and 1 base from J, leaving 15 bases between. Germline assignment: CDR1 SGHNT and CDR2 YENEEA. The CDR3 covers 18 residues. CDR3 residues: CASSLEGPWIKNTGELFF. In nucleotides, the CDR3 is TGTGCCAGCAGCTTAGAGGGACCTTGGATTAAGAACACCGGGGAGCTGTTTTTT.

This chain uses TRBV7-2 with TRBJ2-2, with 13 nucleotides matching TRBD2. The V and J ends lost 3 bases and 4 bases, in that order; junction bases with no gene match: 2. The CDR3 extends over 16 amino acids. Germline V gene sequence: CDR1 SGHTA, CDR2 FQGNSA. The CDR3 reads CASSFTSGGVTGELFF. The CDR3 coding sequence is TGTGCCAGCAGCTTTACTAGCGGGGGGGTCACCGGGGAGCTGTTTTTT.